The present TCR beta chain was sequenced within a study of yellow fever vaccine responses in identical twins. Study-level findings and limits: The authors reported partly convergent, partly personalized vaccine responses in identical twins.

In TCRdb, the RT-PCR reads were re-called with MiXCR into one record per CDR3 protein. The sample lists 350 to 500 distinct CDR3 sequences, approximately 57% seen once, with under 30% in the top ten. A note on this clonotype: Its antigen is unknown.

V lost 5 bases and J lost 0, with 14 bases in between. This CDR3 spans 16 amino acids. Per germline, CDR1 SGHAT and CDR2 FQDESV (reference sequence). The TCR comes from a female donor who received the yellow fever vaccine. The input for sequencing was T cells from blood (PBMCs), unsorted or a sorted subset (not recorded which), taken before or after yellow fever vaccination (not recorded which). This chain joins TRBV11-1 and TRBJ2-1, with D perhaps matching TRBD1 (6 bases). The CDR3 region is CASSAKTGNSYNEQFF. The CDR3 bases are TGTGCCAGCAGCGCGAAGACAGGCAACTCCTACAATGAGCAGTTCTTC.